Below are 28 T cell receptor beta chains sequenced from a single sample in a study of CD8+CD57+ T cells in acquired aplastic anemia. The template used for profiling TCR beta VDJ and CDR3 was genomic DNA. Each CDR3 protein is one row after TCRdb ran MiXCR on the reads. The data contain around 180,000 distinct CDR3 sequences, 50% to 75% of them singletons. The sample consisted of sorted CD4+, CD8+, or CD8+CD57+ T cells (not recorded which) from PBMCs. The receptors come from a human donor in good health.

The chain couples TRBV12-3 or TRBV12-4 to TRBJ2-6; D remains unclear. Trimming pared 1 base from V and 3 bases from J, leaving 10 bases between. CDR3 length equals 16 residues. CDR3 in DNA: TGTGCCAGCAGTTTAGGTCCACTCCGTGGGGCCAACGTCCTGACTTTC. This codes for CASSLGPLRGANVLTF.

This clonotype was detected only a few times. J is TRBJ2-5 and V is TRBV14; 7 bases line up with TRBD1. CDR1 is SGHDN and CDR2 is FVKESK in the germline V gene. The ends lost 7 bases at V and 4 bases at J; junction bases unmatched: 9. The CDR3 loop spans 14 amino acids. The CDR3 coding sequence is TGTGCCAGCACCACCCGGGACAGAGGAGAGACCCAGTACTTC. The encoded protein is CASTTRDRGETQYF.

This sequence joins TRBV20-1 and TRBJ1-5; 11 bases are shared with TRBD1. Looked up from germline, CDR1 is DFQATT and CDR2 is SNEGSKA (reference sequence). The CDR3 runs 15 residues. Losses at the gene ends were 6 bases for V and 7 bases for J; bases not matched to a gene: 11. The CDR3 loop is CSAGDRDRGYQPQHF. The CDR3 nucleotides read TGCAGTGCCGGAGACCGGGACAGGGGGTACCAGCCCCAGCATTTT.

The chain carries TRBV24-1 and TRBJ1-2, with 11 bases identical to TRBD1. In germline, CDR1 is KGHDR, CDR2 SFDVKD. The CDR3 extends over 14 amino acids. Trimming cost V 7 bases and J 8 bases; bases outside gene matches: 8. The CDR3 region has the DNA TGTGCCACCAGCGCCCCGGGACAGGGGGAAGGCTACACCTTC. Translated, it gives CATSAPGQGEGYTF.

This chain joins TRBV19 and TRBJ2-3; D tentatively reads TRBD1 or TRBD2 (5 bases each). The CDR3 loop spans 12 amino acids. Germline CDR1 and CDR2: LNHDA and SQIVND (reference sequence). V lost 4 bases to trimming and J lost 8 bases, with 10 bases between them. CDR3: CASSTAGSTQYF. The DNA for the CDR3 is TGTGCCAGTAGTACAGCAGGGAGTACGCAGTATTTT. Filled out from reference TRBV19 and TRBJ2-3, the complete variable domain reads DGGITQSPKYLFRKEGQNVTLSCEQNLNHDAMYWYRQDPGQGLRLIYYSQIVNDFQKGDIAEGYSVSREKKESFPLTVTSAQKNPTAFYLCASSTAGSTQYFGPGTRLTVL.

This clonotype was detected only a few times. DNA for the CDR3: TGTGCCACCCAAGACCGGGACGGATTGGGGGAGACCCAGTACTTC. Encoded protein: CATQDRDGLGETQYF. The chain recombines TRBV15 with TRBJ2-5; perhaps D is TRBD1 or TRBD2 (5 bases each). Germline CDR1 reads LNHNV; CDR2 reads YYDKDF (reference sequence). V lost 8 bases and J lost 5, with 21 bases in between. CDR3 length: 15 amino acids.

In DNA, the CDR3 is TGTGCCAGCAGCGTAGAGGCAGGGGCCAGCACAGATACGCAGTATTTT. Amino acid sequence: CASSVEAGASTDTQYF. The V and J genes are TRBV9 and TRBJ2-3; D is possibly TRBD1 (6 bases). Trimming pared 0 bases from V and 0 bases from J, leaving 11 bases between. The CDR3 is 16 amino acids. CDR1 and CDR2 (germline): SGDLS, YYNGEE.

This clonotype was counted only a few times. The chain joins TRBV5-1 to TRBJ2-1, with D hard to call. Germline values: CDR1 SGHRS, CDR2 YFSETQ. CDR3 length equals 12 residues. V was trimmed by 0 bases and J by 4 bases, leaving 2 bases between them. The CDR3 here is CASSLVYNEQFF. The CDR3 DNA reads TGCGCCAGCAGCTTGGTATACAATGAGCAGTTCTTC.

With regard to this clonotype: A read error may explain this, as a much larger clone is one base away. V gene TRBV4-3 combines with J gene TRBJ1-2; tentative D call: TRBD1 (5 bases). CDR1 LGHNA and CDR2 YSLEER come from the germline V gene. The length of the CDR3 is 15 residues. Trimming took 1 base from V and 5 from J, leaving 14 bases between them. The CDR3 DNA follows: TGCGCCAGCAGCCAAGGGAAACAGGTTGGGTATGGCTACACCTTC. The encoded protein is CASSQGKQVGYGYTF.

J is TRBJ1-2 and V is TRBV24-1, with D tentatively TRBD1 (5 bases). The CDR3 sequence is 14 residues long. CDR1 is KGHDR and CDR2 is SFDVKD in the germline V gene. V was cut by 2 bases and J by 3 bases, with 9 bases left in between. The DNA of the CDR3 is TGTGCCACCAGTGATTCAGGGACCGACTATGGCTACACCTTC. This codes for CATSDSGTDYGYTF.

In its sample, this clonotype was seen many times. V gene TRBV11-2 combines with J gene TRBJ2-7; TRBD2 agrees at 8 bases. V lost 5 bases, J lost 3 bases, and 9 bases stayed unmatched. The length of the CDR3 is 15 residues. Germline assignment: CDR1 SGHAT and CDR2 FQNNGV. DNA for the CDR3: TGTGCCAGCAGCCAGCTGGCGGGAGGATACTACGAGCAGTACTTC. Amino acid sequence: CASSQLAGGYYEQYF. Full variable domain (remainder filled in from reference TRBV11-2 and TRBJ2-7): EAGVAQSPRYKIIEKRQSVAFWCNPISGHATLYWYQQILGQGPKLLIQFQNNGVVDDSQLPKDRFSAERLKGVDSTLKIQPAKLEDSAVYLCASSQLAGGYYEQYFGPGTRLTVT.

This chain uses TRBV7-6 with TRBJ1-2; D unclear. Looked up from germline, CDR1 is SGHVS and CDR2 is FNYEAQ. V lost 6 bases and J 7 bases, leaving 15 bases between the germline ends. The CDR3 has 13 amino acids. CDR3 protein: CASSNGIFGGYTF. In DNA form, the CDR3 reads TGTGCCAGCAGTAACGGGATCTTCGGTGGCTACACCTTC.

This sequence joins TRBV6-5 and TRBJ2-1; tentative D call: TRBD1 (6 bases). The germline V gene encodes CDR1 MNHEY and CDR2 SVGAGI. Trimming stripped 2 bases from V and 2 bases from J, with 16 bases between. The CDR3 consists of 17 residues. CDR3 in amino acids: CASSYVARQAAYNEQFF. In DNA form, the CDR3 reads TGTGCCAGCAGTTACGTGGCAAGACAGGCTGCCTACAATGAGCAGTTCTTC.

As to this clonotype: A read error may account for a junction end that differs from germline. The chain uses TRBV20-1 and TRBJ2-7; D is ambiguous. The CDR3 spans 12 residues. Germline V gene data show CDR1 as DFQATT and CDR2 as SNEGSKA (reference sequence). CDR3 sequence (DNA): TGCAGTGCTAGCACAGCCTCCTACGGGCAGTACTTC. This sequence encodes CSASTASYGQYF.

This clonotype was seen repeatedly, ten times or more. The rearrangement uses TRBV30 and TRBJ2-7, with D perhaps matching TRBD2 (6 bases). This CDR3 region has 13 residues. The germline V gene has CDR1 GTSNPN and CDR2 SVGIG (reference sequence). The ends were cut back, 1 base at V and 3 bases at J, with 10 bases in the middle. CDR3 in amino acids: CAWSAGVHYEQYF. Here the CDR3 DNA reads TGTGCCTGGAGTGCGGGGGTCCACTACGAGCAGTACTTC.

This clonotype was seen ten or more times. The chain employs TRBV5-8 and TRBJ1-2; tentative D call: TRBD1 (5 bases). The germline V and J ends were trimmed by 5 bases and 8 bases, with 19 bases remaining between them. This CDR3 region has 14 residues. The V gene's germline CDR1 is SGHTS and CDR2 YDEGEE. The DNA for the CDR3 is TGTGCCAGCAGGGATAGTACAGGTTGGTCGGGCTACACCTTC. The encoded protein is CASRDSTGWSGYTF.

V gene TRBV20-1 combines with J gene TRBJ1-2, with 10 bases identical to TRBD1. With 6 bases clipped from V and 6 bases from J, the junction kept 7 bases outside the gene matches. Germline CDR1 DFQATT, CDR2 SNEGSKA (reference sequence). The CDR3 consists of 13 residues. CDR3 amino acids: CSAVRQGAHGYTF. The CDR3 DNA reads TGCAGTGCGGTTCGACAGGGGGCGCATGGCTACACCTTC.

This clonotype was detected many times. The V gene is TRBV25-1, the J gene TRBJ1-5; D is possibly TRBD1 (6 bases). The CDR3 runs 12 residues. The V and J ends lost 10 bases and 3 bases respectively, with 10 bases between them. Germline CDR1 is MGHDK and CDR2 is SYGVNS. CDR3 nucleotide sequence: TGTGCCACCCAGGGGTTCAATCAGCCCCAGCATTTT. Translating gives CATQGFNQPQHF.

J is TRBJ1-1 and V is TRBV5-1; D is uncertain. The germline V gene has CDR1 SGHRS and CDR2 YFSETQ. This CDR3 spans 14 amino acids. Trimming cost V 4 bases and J 1 base, with 11 bases left between them. CDR3 nucleotide sequence: TGCGCCAGCAGCCCAGGACTAAGGAACACTGAAGCTTTCTTT. Protein sequence: CASSPGLRNTEAFF.

Remarks on this clonotype: Germline and junction disagree at one end, which may indicate a read error. This chain uses TRBV5-1 with TRBJ1-2, with TRBD1 identical over 8 bases. Germline V gives CDR1 SGHRS, CDR2 YFSETQ. This CDR3 has 14 amino acids. DNA of the CDR3: TGCGCCGGCAGTATAGGACAGGGTGGCTATGGCTACACCTTC. It specifies CAGSIGQGGYGYTF.

The chain carries TRBV25-1 and TRBJ2-7, with D perhaps matching TRBD1 (5 bases). Germline V gives CDR1 MGHDK, CDR2 SYGVNS. The V gene lost 5 bases and the J gene lost 5 bases, with 16 bases spanning the gap. This CDR3 contains 14 residues. The CDR3 nucleotides are TGTGCCAGCAGTACCCCAGGGAACGTTCACGAGCAGTACTTC. Translating it yields CASSTPGNVHEQYF.

The chain joins TRBV20-1 to TRBJ2-7; 10 nucleotides match TRBD1. V lost 6 bases to trimming and J lost 4 bases; unmatched junction nucleotides: 12. The CDR3 sequence is 15 residues long. CDR1 and CDR2 from the germline V gene are DFQATT and SNEGSKA (reference sequence). CDR3 protein: CSATLLGQGFYEQYF. The CDR3 region has the DNA TGCAGTGCAACTCTCCTGGGACAGGGGTTTTACGAGCAGTACTTC.

The genes are TRBV19 and TRBJ2-6; 7 nucleotides line up with TRBD1. V gave up 6 bases and J gave up 3 bases; unmatched junction bases: 5. The CDR3 sequence is 15 residues long. The V gene's germline CDR1 is LNHDA and CDR2 SQIVND (reference sequence). The CDR3 is CASSVRGRGANVLTF. As DNA, the CDR3 is TGTGCCAGTAGCGTTAGGGGGCGTGGGGCCAACGTCCTGACTTTC.

The genes are TRBV20-1 and TRBJ2-1; 11 nucleotides match TRBD2. This CDR3 region has 17 residues. Germline V gene lookup returns CDR1 DFQATT and CDR2 SNEGSKA (reference sequence). V trimming: 4 bases; J trimming: 0 bases; junction bases outside the gene matches: 8. In DNA, the CDR3 is TGCAGTGCTAAGGGGGGTCTAGCGGGAGGCTCCTACAATGAGCAGTTCTTC. It specifies CSAKGGLAGGSYNEQFF.

Notes on this clonotype: This clone may be a read error of a much larger clone one base away. J is TRBJ1-1 and V is TRBV7-9, with D possibly TRBD1 on 5 matching bases. From germline, CDR1 is SEHNR and CDR2 FQNEAQ (reference sequence). V was trimmed by 4 bases and J by 4 bases, leaving 19 bases between them. This CDR3 is 16 amino acids long. The CDR3 is CASSSTRDVPSTEAFF. In DNA form, the CDR3 reads TGTGCCAGCAGCTCGACTCGGGACGTTCCCAGCACTGAAGCTTTCTTT.

There are a few counts of this clonotype. V usage is TRBV10-3 and J usage is TRBJ2-1, with 9 positions matching TRBD2. This CDR3 comprises 15 residues. V trimming: 4 bases; J trimming: 3 bases; junction bases outside the gene matches: 4. In germline, CDR1 is ENHRY, CDR2 SYGVKD. For the CDR3, the DNA is TGTGCCATCAGTGCGCGGGAGGGGATCTACAATGAGCAGTTCTTC. Amino acids: CAISAREGIYNEQFF.

The V call is TRBV19, the J call TRBJ1-2, with D unclear. The germline V gene has CDR1 LNHDA and CDR2 SQIVND (reference sequence). V was cut by 6 bases and J by 6 bases, with 14 bases left in between. This CDR3 has 13 residues. CDR3 residues: CASSSTSGDGYTF. CDR3 sequence (DNA): TGTGCCAGTAGCTCCACGTCGGGCGATGGCTACACCTTC.

The V and J genes are TRBV7-6 and TRBJ1-1, with TRBD1 identical over 7 bases. The germline V gene encodes CDR1 SGHVS and CDR2 FNYEAQ. The J segment lost 4 bases and the V segment lost 1 base, leaving 12 bases of the junction unmatched. This CDR3 contains 17 residues. CDR3 sequence reads: CASSLGGGGLLGTEAFF. The CDR3 DNA reads TGTGCCAGCAGCTTAGGAGGGGGCGGTCTATTGGGCACTGAAGCTTTCTTT. The complete variable domain, with remaining parts taken from reference TRBV7-6 and TRBJ1-1, reads GAGVSQSPRYKVTKRGQDVALRCDPISGHVSLYWYRQALGQGPEFLTYFNYEAQQDKSGLPNDRFSAERPEGSISTLTIQRTEQRDSAMYRCASSLGGGGLLGTEAFFGQGTRLTVV.